The 32 T cell receptor beta chains reported below all come from one sample, sequenced in a study of T cell repertoires in cytomegalovirus infection. TCRdb redid the calling of the reads with MiXCR, one entry per CDR3 protein. Of nearly 550,000 distinct CDR3 sequences listed, 16% are singletons. The sequenced sample consisted of CD8+ T cells from PBMCs. Receptor source: a human donor in good health (CMV status not recorded). Some clones in this sample may be carry-over from other donors' samples.

This clonotype was observed at least ten times. V gene TRBV12-3 or TRBV12-4 combines with J gene TRBJ1-1; TRBD1 might be the D (6 bases). CDR3 length: 14 amino acids. The V end lost 8 bases, the J end lost 4 bases, and 17 bases lay between the germline ends. In nucleotides, the CDR3 is TGTGCCAGCCACCAATCCGGGGGGGCCACTGAAGCTTTCTTT. This translates into CASHQSGGATEAFF.

The V call is TRBV19, the J call TRBJ2-1; D gene ambiguous. The V gene's germline CDR1 is LNHDA and CDR2 SQIVND (reference sequence). V was cut by 5 bases and J by 0 bases, with 11 bases left in between. This CDR3 has 15 residues. CDR3 sequence reads: CASSVRTASYNEQFF. The DNA for the CDR3 is TGTGCCAGTAGTGTCAGGACGGCCTCCTACAATGAGCAGTTCTTC.

This clonotype occurred many times. The chain is built from TRBV7-6 and TRBJ1-4; D is ambiguous. The length of the CDR3 is 17 residues. Between the trimmed V and J ends, which lost 1 base and 8 bases, there was a span of 20 bases. Germline V gene sequence: CDR1 SGHVS, CDR2 FNYEAQ. CDR3 bases: TGTGCCAGCAGCTTAGGAGGAGTTCGGGAGAAGAAAGAAAAACTGTTTTTT. Residues: CASSLGGVREKKEKLFF.

This clonotype was seen ten or more times. V is TRBV4-1 and J is TRBJ1-1, with a possible D match to TRBD1 (5 bases). Trimming shortened V by 4 bases and J by 0 bases, and 15 bases separated the two germline ends. CDR1 MGHRA and CDR2 YSYEKL come from the germline V gene. The CDR3 has 16 residues. The CDR3 loop is CASSRGPGTMNTEAFF. In DNA, the CDR3 is TGCGCCAGCAGCCGAGGACCGGGGACGATGAACACTGAAGCTTTCTTT.

This clonotype was detected a few times. This chain connects TRBV28 to TRBJ2-7; TRBD1 might be the D (5 bases). Germline assignment: CDR1 MDHEN and CDR2 SYDVKM. Trimming shortened V by 6 bases and J by 9 bases, and 15 bases separated the two germline ends. The CDR3 length is 12 residues. The CDR3 protein is CASRDKGAMQYF. For the CDR3, the DNA is TGTGCCAGCAGGGATAAAGGGGCCATGCAGTACTTC.

The rearrangement joins TRBV2 to TRBJ1-1; D gene unclear. Germline CDR1 SNHLY, CDR2 FYNNEI. CDR3 length: 13 amino acids. Trimming cost V 7 bases and J 3 bases, with 12 bases left between them. CDR3 amino acids: CASTLTGHTEAFF. CDR3 bases: TGTGCCAGCACCTTGACTGGTCACACTGAAGCTTTCTTT.

In its sample, this clonotype was seen a few times. The V gene is TRBV9, the J gene TRBJ1-1; tentative D call: TRBD1 (5 bases). CDR3 length: 14 residues. The germline gives CDR1 SGDLS, CDR2 YYNGEE. Between the trimmed V and J ends, which lost 3 bases and 2 bases, there was a span of 11 bases. DNA of the CDR3: TGTGCCAGCAGCGCCGGGACGGCCAACACTGAAGCTTTCTTT. This sequence encodes CASSAGTANTEAFF.

The rearrangement joins TRBV2 to TRBJ1-1; tentatively, D is TRBD1 (6 bases). Germline values: CDR1 SNHLY, CDR2 FYNNEI. Trimming stripped 4 bases from V and 7 bases from J, with 16 bases between. This CDR3 comprises 14 residues. The CDR3 DNA is TGTGCCAGCAGTGTGGGCCAGGGGCGATTTGAAGCTTTCTTT. Its translation is CASSVGQGRFEAFF. Supplemented by reference TRBV2 and TRBJ1-1, the full variable domain reads EPEVTQTPSHQVTQMGQEVILRCVPISNHLYFYWYRQILGQKVEFLVSFYNNEISEKSEIFDDQFSVERPDGSNFTLKIRSTKLEDSAMYFCASSVGQGRFEAFFGQGTRLTVV.

The table lists this clonotype with many counts. J is TRBJ2-7 and V is TRBV19, with TRBD2 identical over 11 bases. CDR1 is LNHDA and CDR2 is SQIVND in the germline V gene (reference sequence). Trimming took 3 bases from V and 3 from J; bases not matched to a gene: 10. CDR3 length: 17 amino acids. CDR3 nucleotides: TGTGCCAGTAGTATGTTAGTAGCGGGAGGGCTGGTCTACGAGCAGTACTTC. As protein: CASSMLVAGGLVYEQYF.

The gene calls are TRBV5-5 and TRBJ2-2; TRBD2 agrees at 9 bases. The CDR3 loop spans 17 amino acids. Germline V gives CDR1 SGHKS, CDR2 YYEKEE (reference sequence). V lost 3 bases and J lost 2; bases outside the gene matches: 8. CDR3 DNA sequence: TGTGCCAGCAGCTCTCGAGCCGGGACTAGCAACACCGGGGAGCTGTTTTTT. It is translated as CASSSRAGTSNTGELFF.

This clonotype was counted between two and nine times. The V gene is TRBV20-1, the J gene TRBJ2-1; 13 bases fit TRBD2. Per the germline V gene, CDR1 is DFQATT and CDR2 is SNEGSKA (reference sequence). CDR3 length equals 18 residues. The CDR3: CSIQETSGRPSSYNEQFF. The CDR3 nucleotides are TGCAGCATCCAAGAGACTAGCGGGAGGCCTAGCTCCTACAATGAGCAGTTCTTC.

This clonotype was seen a few times. This sequence may be a read error, since a much larger clone differs from it by one base. This chain links TRBV11-2 with TRBJ2-2, with TRBD1 matching 8 bases. The CDR3 is made up of 16 amino acids. Per the germline V gene, CDR1 is SGHAT and CDR2 is FQNNGV. V shed 5 bases and J 1 base; nucleotides not matched to a gene: 6. Written as DNA, the CDR3 is TGTGCCAGCAGCCCACCGGGACAGGTGAACACCGGGGAGCTGTTTTTT. It is translated as CASSPPGQVNTGELFF.

This chain uses TRBV9 with TRBJ1-1, with D possibly TRBD1 on 6 matching bases. The CDR3 has 15 residues. Trimming stripped 3 bases from V and 2 bases from J, with 14 bases between. The germline V gene encodes CDR1 SGDLS and CDR2 YYNGEE. CDR3 loop: CASSGGPWDNTEAFF. The CDR3 region has the DNA TGTGCCAGCAGCGGGGGGCCCTGGGATAACACTGAAGCTTTCTTT.

This clonotype came up a few times. The V gene is TRBV6-4, the J gene TRBJ2-7, with D hard to call. The germline gives CDR1 MRHNA, CDR2 SNTAGT. The CDR3 sequence is 14 residues long. Trimming removed 0 bases at V and 2 bases at J, with 8 bases between. CDR3 protein: CASSDSAIPYEQYF. The CDR3 nucleotides read TGTGCCAGCAGTGACTCTGCGATACCCTACGAGCAGTACTTC.

This clonotype came up a few times. The gene calls are TRBV25-1 and TRBJ2-5; 7 positions agree with TRBD1. J gave up 5 bases and V 3 bases, and 6 bases lay outside the gene matches. There are 14 residues in the CDR3. Germline CDR1 and CDR2: MGHDK and SYGVNS. The CDR3 region is CASSDPTGIETQYF. The CDR3, as DNA: TGTGCCAGCAGTGACCCGACAGGGATTGAGACCCAGTACTTC.

The sample holds many counts of this clonotype. The rearrangement uses TRBV5-6 and TRBJ1-2; 10 bases are shared with TRBD1. Germline lookup yields CDR1 SGHDT and CDR2 YYEEEE. The V gene end was trimmed by 0 bases and the J gene end by 2 bases; junction bases not matched to a gene: 4. This CDR3 has 16 amino acids. CDR3 sequence: CASSLDWGQGNYGYTF. CDR3 DNA: TGTGCCAGCAGCTTGGATTGGGGACAGGGGAACTATGGCTACACCTTC.

A word on this clonotype: A much larger clone is a single base away; this may be a read error. The gene calls are TRBV27 and TRBJ2-1, with D unclear. The CDR3 consists of 13 residues. CDR1 is MNHEY and CDR2 is SMNVEV in the germline V gene (reference sequence). Written as DNA, the CDR3 is TGTGCCAGCAGTTTCTTCCCACCCAATGAGCAGTTATTC. Protein product: CASSFFPPNEQLF.

There are a few counts of this clonotype. A much larger clone differs by one base, so this may be a read error. The CDR3 DNA follows: TGTGCCAGCAGCTTAGAAGACAGAATGAACACTGAAGCTTTCTTT. This sequence encodes CASSLEDRMNTEAFF. This chain uses TRBV11-1 with TRBJ1-1; a possible D gene is TRBD1 (5 bases). Trimming pared 1 base from V and 0 bases from J, leaving 9 bases between. The germline gives CDR1 SGHAT, CDR2 FQDESV (reference sequence). The CDR3 spans 15 residues.

This clonotype has at least ten counts. The DNA of the CDR3 is TGTGCCAGCAGCTTAGAAGCCGCAACTAATGAAAAACTGTTTTTT. Translating gives CASSLEAATNEKLFF. The chain joins TRBV7-6 to TRBJ1-4, with D unresolved. The CDR3 runs to 15 residues. CDR1 is SGHVS, CDR2 FNYEAQ, per germline. V lost 1 base, J lost 0 bases, and 6 bases lay in between.

Turning to this clonotype: The conserved closing phenylalanine or tryptophan is absent in this CDR3, likely reflecting a read error. The V and J genes are TRBV5-4 and TRBJ2-1; 11 nucleotides agree with TRBD2. Per germline, CDR1 SGHNT and CDR2 YYREEE (reference sequence). The length of the CDR3 is 15 residues. V shed 0 bases, J shed 5 bases, and the junction held 1 base outside the gene matches. Written as DNA, the CDR3 is TGTGCCAGCAGCTTGGCGGGACTAGCGGACAATGAGCAGTTCTTA. Protein sequence: CASSLAGLADNEQFL.

A few counts support this clonotype. The chain joins TRBV10-3 to TRBJ2-7, with 9 bases identical to TRBD2. CDR3 length equals 15 residues. The V gene end was trimmed by 2 bases and the J gene end by 2 bases; junction bases not matched to a gene: 4. Germline CDR1 reads ENHRY; CDR2 reads SYGVKD. Here the CDR3 DNA reads TGTGCCATCAGTGAGGAGGTAGCGGGGGCCTACGAGCAGTACTTC. Amino acid sequence: CAISEEVAGAYEQYF.

This clonotype was found many times. CDR3 sequence reads: CASSLGRGGDYFNSPLHF. The CDR3 bases are TGTGCCAGCAGCTTAGGGCGGGGGGGAGATTACTTCAATTCACCCCTCCACTTT. V gene TRBV7-6 combines with J gene TRBJ1-6, with D maybe TRBD1 (5 bases). The CDR3 totals 18 residues. V shed 1 base and J shed 7 bases, with 20 bases lying between them. CDR1 and CDR2 (germline): SGHVS, FNYEAQ.

The V gene is TRBV28, the J gene TRBJ2-1, with TRBD1 matching over 8 bases. CDR1 and CDR2 (germline): MDHEN, SYDVKM. CDR3 length: 17 residues. V was clipped by 8 bases and J by 4 bases; unmatched bases: 16. This CDR3 reads CASPPRQGSPKYNEQFF. DNA of the CDR3: TGTGCCAGCCCACCCCGACAGGGGTCGCCCAAATACAATGAGCAGTTCTTC.

This clonotype was observed many times. V usage is TRBV19 and J usage is TRBJ2-1; either TRBD1 or TRBD2 may fit D (5 bases each). The V gene's germline CDR1 is LNHDA and CDR2 SQIVND (reference sequence). The CDR3 consists of 18 residues. The V gene lost 4 bases and the J gene lost 6 bases, with 25 bases spanning the gap. The CDR3: CASSTRSWYRDGVNEQFF. In nucleotides, the CDR3 is TGTGCCAGTAGTACGAGATCTTGGTATAGGGACGGGGTCAATGAGCAGTTCTTC. Drawing the rest from reference TRBV19 and TRBJ2-1, the complete variable domain is DGGITQSPKYLFRKEGQNVTLSCEQNLNHDAMYWYRQDPGQGLRLIYYSQIVNDFQKGDIAEGYSVSREKKESFPLTVTSAQKNPTAFYLCASSTRSWYRDGVNEQFFGPGTRLTVL.

On this clonotype itself: A much more abundant neighbour one base away suggests this may be a read error. The gene calls are TRBV6-6 and TRBJ1-4; the D gene is possibly TRBD1 (6 bases). With 7 bases removed from V and 7 bases from J, the gap between germline ends came to 7 bases. Germline loops: CDR1 MNHNY, CDR2 SVGAGI (reference sequence). The CDR3 is 11 amino acids. The CDR3 sequence: CASTQGEKLFF. DNA of the CDR3: TGTGCCAGCACACAGGGTGAAAAACTGTTTTTT.

J is TRBJ2-7 and V is TRBV5-1; TRBD1 matches at 9 bases. The junction had 14 bases not matched to a gene; V was cut back by 4 bases and J by 6 bases. CDR3 length: 16 amino acids. Germline loops: CDR1 SGHRS, CDR2 YFSETQ. The CDR3: CASSPPPGQGVFEQYF. The CDR3 coding sequence is TGCGCCAGCAGCCCACCCCCGGGACAGGGTGTGTTCGAGCAGTACTTC.

This clonotype has more than one count but fewer than ten. This chain joins TRBV4-2 and TRBJ1-1, with 9 bases matching TRBD1. The germline V gene has CDR1 LGHNA and CDR2 YNFKEQ. V lost 4 bases, J lost 1 base, and 4 bases stayed unmatched. The CDR3 length is 15 residues. This CDR3 is CASSLGQGPNTEAFF. Written as DNA, the CDR3 is TGTGCCAGCAGCCTCGGACAGGGGCCGAACACTGAAGCTTTCTTT.

This clonotype was recorded at least ten times. The chain recombines TRBV7-2 with TRBJ2-2, with 10 bases matching TRBD2. CDR3 length: 18 residues. Per germline, CDR1 SGHTA and CDR2 FQGNSA. V shed 5 bases, J shed 0 bases, and the junction held 9 bases outside the gene matches. For the CDR3, the DNA is TGTGCCAGCAGCATAAGTGGGGGGACTAGCGCGAACACCGGGGAGCTGTTTTTT. It translates to CASSISGGTSANTGELFF.

This chain joins TRBV28 and TRBJ2-1; TRBD2 aligns across 7 bases. The V gene end was trimmed by 7 bases and the J gene end by 6 bases; junction bases not matched to a gene: 6. Per the germline V gene, CDR1 is MDHEN and CDR2 is SYDVKM. The CDR3 is made up of 13 amino acids. The CDR3 region is CASNGGSGNEQFF. CDR3 nucleotide sequence: TGTGCCAGCAACGGGGGGTCGGGCAATGAGCAGTTCTTC.

Comments on this clonotype: A much larger clone is a single base away; this may be a read error. The V and J genes are TRBV12-3 or TRBV12-4 and TRBJ2-1; D remains unclear. This CDR3 region has 13 residues. CDR3 region: CASSLPDNNEQLF. The DNA of the CDR3 is TGTGCCAGCAGTTTACCTGACAACAATGAGCAGTTGTTC.

In its sample, this clonotype was seen a few times. The chain links TRBV20-1 to TRBJ2-7, with 11 bases that match TRBD2. This CDR3 is 15 amino acids long. Germline assignment: CDR1 DFQATT and CDR2 SNEGSKA (reference sequence). Germline trimming cut 0 bases from V and 2 bases from J; bases unmatched to any gene: 3. CDR3 sequence reads: CSARDGTSGPYEQYF. The CDR3 DNA reads TGCAGTGCTAGAGATGGGACTAGCGGTCCCTACGAGCAGTACTTC.

This clonotype was observed at least ten times. This chain joins TRBV4-1 and TRBJ1-1; D unclear. This CDR3 contains 15 residues. Trimming left V 3 bases short and J 1 base short, with 12 bases between. In germline, CDR1 is MGHRA, CDR2 YSYEKL. The CDR3 DNA reads as TGCGCCAGCAGCCAGACTAAGGAGGGGAACACTGAAGCTTTCTTT. It is translated as CASSQTKEGNTEAFF.